This TCR beta chain was sequenced in a study of cytomegalovirus exposure and HLA in healthy donors. Study-level background: Clustering assigned 70% to 90% of the roughly 380 genotyped donors to the Caucasian-associated ancestry cluster. Findings of the study overall: A later analysis showed that HLA-associated TCR beta chains had undergone more clonal expansion than equally common others.

A single count supports this clone. Antigen: not known. The V end lost 0 bases, the J end lost 5 bases, and 14 bases lay between the germline ends. The CDR3 consists of 15 residues. Germline CDR1 SGDLS, CDR2 YYNGEE. The PCR made use of 60 Vbeta and 13 Jbeta primers. Data came from immunoSEQ multiplex PCR; TCRdb stores just in-frame clones and leaves some out. The profile shows more than 85,000 clones, 65% to 90% of them singletons. The specimen sequenced was PBMCs. V usage is TRBV9 and J usage is TRBJ2-5; a possible D gene is TRBD2 (6 bases). This TCR derives from a woman in her thirties in good health and CMV-seronegative. The CDR3 is CASSVAGTWGETQYF. The CDR3 region has the DNA TGTGCCAGCAGCGTAGCTGGGACTTGGGGCGAGACCCAGTACTTC.